Listed below are T cell receptor beta chains from one sample, sequenced in a study of T cells in Graves' hyperthyroidism and ophthalmopathy. One entry per CDR3 protein, called by TCRdb with MiXCR from the multiplex PCR reads. The sample yields around 620,000 distinct CDR3 sequences, 14% seen once. The sample comprised blood. These receptors came from a woman younger than 30 with Graves' ophthalmopathy. The CDR3 runs from the conserved cysteine through the conserved F or W. A D gene is named only where the DNA matches it firmly. Expanded clones get a size class; other rows say once, few or many, or leave the size out.

TRBJ1-1 TRBV7-9 - - CASSQTPYRENTEAFF TGTGCCAGCAGCCAAACCCCGTACAGGGAGAACACTGAAGCTTTCTTT
TRBJ2-1 TRBV20-1 - many CSASRGRTTYNEQFF TGCAGTGCTAGTAGGGGGAGGACGACCTACAATGAGCAGTTCTTC
TRBJ1-6 TRBV3-1 - many CASSQDYYNSPLHF TGTGCCAGCAGCCAAGACTACTATAATTCACCCCTCCACTTT
TRBJ2-7 TRBV20-1 - many CSATRTAYEQYF TGCAGTGCTACCCGCACCGCCTACGAGCAGTACTTC
TRBJ1-5 TRBV6-1 TRBD1 many CASSNHLNRGRNNQPQHF TGTGCCAGCAGTAACCACCTAAACAGGGGGCGTAACAATCAGCCCCAGCATTTT
TRBJ2-1 TRBV30 - many CAWSVGYGDEQFF TGTGCCTGGAGTGTAGGGTATGGAGACGAGCAGTTCTTC
TRBJ2-3 TRBV5-6 - many CASRLSPWTIFTDTQYF TGTGCCAGCCGCCTCTCCCCGTGGACCATCTTCACAGATACGCAGTATTTT
TRBJ1-2 TRBV12-3/TRBV12-4 - many CASSPYSRSAGGGYTF TGTGCCAGCAGTCCCTACTCGAGGAGTGCTGGAGGTGGCTACACCTTC
TRBJ2-6 TRBV28 - - CASSGDSYSGANVLTF TGTGCCAGCAGTGGCGACAGCTACTCTGGGGCCAACGTCCTGACTTTC
TRBJ2-1 TRBV27 - many CASRGEVGRGNEQFF TGTGCCAGCAGGGGGGAGGTAGGCAGGGGTAATGAGCAGTTCTTC
TRBJ1-1 TRBV20-1 TRBD1 few CSASTGGGGLNTEAFF TGCAGTGCTAGTACAGGGGGCGGGGGCCTAAACACTGAAGCTTTCTTT
TRBJ2-5 TRBV6-1 TRBD2 many CASSGQLAGETQYF TGTGCCAGCAGTGGACAGCTAGCGGGAGAGACCCAGTACTTC
TRBJ2-3 TRBV30 - many CAWSLQGTDTQYF TGTGCCTGGAGTCTTCAGGGCACAGATACGCAGTATTTT
TRBJ2-7 TRBV5-1 - few CASSLAQTFYEQYF TGCGCCAGCAGCTTGGCACAAACCTTCTACGAGCAGTACTTC
TRBJ2-1 TRBV27 - many CASSLFSSYNEQFF TGTGCCAGCAGTTTGTTTTCCTCCTACAATGAGCAGTTCTTC
TRBJ1-1 TRBV2 TRBD1 many CASRTGSWAEAFF TGTGCCAGCAGGACAGGGTCTTGGGCTGAAGCTTTCTTT
TRBJ1-1 TRBV12-3/TRBV12-4 - many CASSPGRIRYTEAFF TGTGCCAGCAGCCCGGGACGTATTAGGTACACTGAAGCTTTCTTT
TRBJ1-2 TRBV6-1 TRBD1 many CASSGTRTGGNYGYTF TGTGCCAGCAGTGGAACCCGGACAGGGGGGAATTATGGCTACACCTTC
TRBJ2-7 TRBV4-1 - - CANSQGGFEQYF TGCGCCAACAGCCAAGGAGGGTTCGAGCAGTACTTC